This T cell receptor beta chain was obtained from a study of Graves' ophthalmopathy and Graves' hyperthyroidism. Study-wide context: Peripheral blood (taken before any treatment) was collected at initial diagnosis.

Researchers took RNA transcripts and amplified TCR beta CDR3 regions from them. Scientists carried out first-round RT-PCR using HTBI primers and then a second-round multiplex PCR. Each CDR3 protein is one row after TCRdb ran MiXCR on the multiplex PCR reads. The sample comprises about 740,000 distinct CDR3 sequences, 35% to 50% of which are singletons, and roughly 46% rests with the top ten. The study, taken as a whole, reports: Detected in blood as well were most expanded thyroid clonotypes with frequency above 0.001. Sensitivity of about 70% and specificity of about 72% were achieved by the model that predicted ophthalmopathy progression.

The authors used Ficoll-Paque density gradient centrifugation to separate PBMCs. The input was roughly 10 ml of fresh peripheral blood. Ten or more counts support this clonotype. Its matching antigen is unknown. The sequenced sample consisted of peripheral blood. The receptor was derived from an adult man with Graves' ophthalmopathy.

The chain's CDR3 is CSVEGAGGGETQYF. In DNA form, the CDR3 reads TGCAGCGTTGAAGGGGCAGGAGGCGGGGAGACCCAGTACTTC. V and J are TRBV29-1 and TRBJ2-5, with D perhaps matching TRBD2 (5 bases). The CDR3 sequence is 14 residues long. The V end was cut by 1 base, the J end by 5 bases, with 14 bases between. The germline gives CDR1 SQVTM, CDR2 ANQGSEA.